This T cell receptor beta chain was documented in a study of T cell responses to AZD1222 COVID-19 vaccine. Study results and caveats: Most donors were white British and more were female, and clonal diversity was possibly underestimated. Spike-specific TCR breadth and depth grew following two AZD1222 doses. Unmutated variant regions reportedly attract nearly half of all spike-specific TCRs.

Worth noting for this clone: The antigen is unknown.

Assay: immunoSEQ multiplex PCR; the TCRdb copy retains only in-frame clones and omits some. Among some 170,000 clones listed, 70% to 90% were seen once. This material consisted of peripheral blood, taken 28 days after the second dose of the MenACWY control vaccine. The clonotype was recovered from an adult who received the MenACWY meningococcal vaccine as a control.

The CDR3 DNA is TGTGCCAGCTCCCACCCGACAGCCTCTAATGAAAAACTGTTTTTT. As protein: CASSHPTASNEKLFF. The chain combines TRBV18 with TRBJ1-4, with D possibly being TRBD1 (5 bases). The CDR3 has 15 amino acids. V was clipped by 6 bases and J by 3 bases, with 14 bases between them. Germline loops: CDR1 KGHSH, CDR2 LQKENI.